Below are 6 T cell receptor beta chains sequenced from a single sample in a study of T cell responses to AZD1222 COVID-19 vaccine. Assay used: immunoSEQ multiplex PCR; TCRdb lists only in-frame clones, some missing. The sample yields about 89,000 clones, about 89% seen once. Sequencing used peripheral blood, obtained 28 days after the second AZD1222 dose. These receptor sequences come from an adult who received the AZD1222 COVID-19 vaccine.

This sequence joins TRBV28 and TRBJ1-4; 7 bases agree with TRBD1. Germline CDR1 reads MDHEN; CDR2 reads SYDVKM. There are 15 residues in the CDR3. Trimming at V came to 7 bases and at J to 4 bases, leaving 9 bases not matched to a gene. The CDR3 region has the DNA TGTGCCAGCACCGACCCCAGGGGGGGTAATGAAAAACTGTTTTTT. Protein: CASTDPRGGNEKLFF.

The rearrangement uses TRBV3-1 (or the pseudogene TRBV3-2) and TRBJ2-1, with 10 bases lining up with TRBD1. After removal of 1 base from V and 4 bases from J, the junction contained 7 bases not matched to a gene. Germline CDR1 LGHDT, CDR2 YNNKEL (reference sequence). The CDR3 contains 17 residues. CDR3 region: CASSQGPGQGTYNEQFF. DNA of the CDR3: TGTGCCAGCAGCCAAGGTCCGGGACAGGGGACTTACAATGAGCAGTTCTTC.

The chain employs TRBV25-1 and TRBJ1-3; D ambiguous. Germline values: CDR1 MGHDK, CDR2 SYGVNS. V lost 5 bases, J lost 8 bases, and 22 bases lay in between. The CDR3 is made up of 16 amino acids. CDR3 DNA: TGTGCCAGCAGTCCCGAGGGAACGTGGAGGCGGGACACCATATATTTT. Protein product: CASSPEGTWRRDTIYF.

This clone has a handful of counts. This chain uses TRBV6-6 with TRBJ1-5, with D possibly being TRBD1 (6 bases). CDR1 is MNHNY and CDR2 is SVGAGI in the germline V gene (reference sequence). Trimming cost V 7 bases and J 7 bases, with 20 bases left between them. The CDR3 is made up of 15 amino acids. The CDR3 loop is CASTPGAGEGQPQHF. CDR3 coding DNA: TGTGCCAGCACCCCCGGAGCAGGGGAGGGCCAGCCCCAGCATTTT.

The chain carries TRBV4-2 and TRBJ1-5; TRBD1 might be the D (6 bases). The CDR3 length is 12 residues. Trimming took 6 bases from V and 7 from J, leaving 10 bases between them. CDR1 is LGHNA, CDR2 YNFKEQ, per germline. In DNA, the CDR3 is TGTGCCAGCAGACAGGGAGACCAGCCCCAGCATTTT. Residues: CASRQGDQPQHF.

This sequence joins TRBV5-4 and TRBJ2-5; D unresolved. V gave up 4 bases and J gave up 1 base, with 11 bases separating them. CDR3 length equals 14 residues. CDR1 and CDR2 from the germline V gene are SGHNT and YYREEE (reference sequence). This CDR3 is CASSPRALQETQYF. The CDR3 region has the DNA TGTGCCAGCAGCCCCCGGGCCCTCCAAGAGACCCAGTACTTC.